These 2 T cell receptor beta chains share one sample of origin, sequenced in a study of Graves' ophthalmopathy and Graves' hyperthyroidism. As the template, RNA transcripts were used to amplify TCR beta CDR3 regions. First-round RT-PCR relied on HTBI primers, and a second-round multiplex PCR came next. TCRdb re-derived calls from the multiplex PCR reads in MiXCR, one entry per CDR3 protein. Of 650,000 to 800,000 distinct CDR3 sequences listed, about two fifths are singletons. Sequencing was carried out using peripheral blood. The source of these receptors is an adult man with Graves' ophthalmopathy.

The chain couples TRBV24-1 to TRBJ2-2, with D uncertain. Trimming shortened V by 9 bases and J by 3 bases, and 10 bases separated the two germline ends. CDR1 is KGHDR and CDR2 is SFDVKD in the germline V gene. The CDR3 is made up of 13 amino acids. The CDR3: CATVDRDTGELFF. CDR3 in DNA: TGTGCCACCGTAGACCGGGACACCGGGGAGCTGTTTTTT.

The rearrangement joins TRBV15 to TRBJ2-2; D uncertain. Germline values: CDR1 LNHNV, CDR2 YYDKDF (reference sequence). The CDR3 spans 17 residues. V was clipped by 3 bases and J by 6 bases, with 20 bases between them. CDR3 bases: TGTGCCACCAGCAGTGGTTTGGTACATTCCTCGGCCGGGGAGCTGTTTTTT. Translating gives CATSSGLVHSSAGELFF.